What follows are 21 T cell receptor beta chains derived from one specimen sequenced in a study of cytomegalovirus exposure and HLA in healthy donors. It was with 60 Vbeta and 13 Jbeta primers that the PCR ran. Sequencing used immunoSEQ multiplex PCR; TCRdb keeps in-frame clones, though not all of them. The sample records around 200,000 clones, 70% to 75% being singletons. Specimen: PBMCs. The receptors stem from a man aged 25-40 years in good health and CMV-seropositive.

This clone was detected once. The CDR3 DNA sequence: TGTGCCAGCTCCGGACAGGGGAGAATGGGCAATCAGCCCCAGCATTTT. Translation gives CASSGQGRMGNQPQHF. The chain has TRBV18 and TRBJ1-5, with 9 bases identical to TRBD1. The CDR3 runs to 16 residues. With 6 bases clipped from V and 2 bases from J, the junction kept 8 bases outside the gene matches. The germline V gene encodes CDR1 KGHSH and CDR2 LQKENI.

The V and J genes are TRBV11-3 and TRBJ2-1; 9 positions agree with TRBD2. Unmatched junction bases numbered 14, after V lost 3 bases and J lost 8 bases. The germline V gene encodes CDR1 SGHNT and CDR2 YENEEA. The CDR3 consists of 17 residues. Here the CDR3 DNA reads TGTGCCAGCAGCTTGGGGTTAGGTAGCGGGAGCAGGGATGAGCAGTTCTTC. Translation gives CASSLGLGSGSRDEQFF.

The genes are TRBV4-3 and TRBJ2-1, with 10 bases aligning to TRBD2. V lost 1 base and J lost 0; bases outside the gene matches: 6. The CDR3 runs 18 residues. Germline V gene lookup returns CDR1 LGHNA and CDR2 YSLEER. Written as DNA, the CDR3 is TGCGCCAGCAGCCAAGGGCTAGCGGGGGCCATCTCCTACAATGAGCAGTTCTTC. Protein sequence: CASSQGLAGAISYNEQFF.

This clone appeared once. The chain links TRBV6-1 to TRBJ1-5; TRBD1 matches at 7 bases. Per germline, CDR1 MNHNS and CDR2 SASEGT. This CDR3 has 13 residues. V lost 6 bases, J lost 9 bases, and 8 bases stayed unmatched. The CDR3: CASRTGEGRPQHF. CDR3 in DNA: TGTGCCAGCAGAACAGGGGAAGGGCGGCCCCAGCATTTT.

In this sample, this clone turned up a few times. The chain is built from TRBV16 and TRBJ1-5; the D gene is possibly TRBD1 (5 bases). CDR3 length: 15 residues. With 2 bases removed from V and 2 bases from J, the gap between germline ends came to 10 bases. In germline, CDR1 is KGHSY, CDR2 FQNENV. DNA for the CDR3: TGTGCCAGCAGCCAACAGGGTGGTGGCAATCAGCCCCAGCATTTT. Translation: CASSQQGGGNQPQHF.

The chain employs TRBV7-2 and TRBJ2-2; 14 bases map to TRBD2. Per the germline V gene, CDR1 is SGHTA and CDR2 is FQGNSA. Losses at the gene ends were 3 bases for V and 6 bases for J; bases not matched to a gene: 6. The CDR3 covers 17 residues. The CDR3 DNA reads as TGTGCCAGCAGCTTGCTGGGACTAGCGGGAGTTGCCGGGGAGCTGTTTTTT. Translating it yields CASSLLGLAGVAGELFF.

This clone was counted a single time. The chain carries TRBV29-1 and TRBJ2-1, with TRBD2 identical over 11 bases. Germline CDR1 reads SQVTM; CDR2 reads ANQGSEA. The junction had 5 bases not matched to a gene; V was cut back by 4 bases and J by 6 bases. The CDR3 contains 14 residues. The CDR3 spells CSVVRLAGINEQFF. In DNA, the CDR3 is TGCAGCGTTGTTCGACTAGCGGGGATCAATGAGCAGTTCTTC.

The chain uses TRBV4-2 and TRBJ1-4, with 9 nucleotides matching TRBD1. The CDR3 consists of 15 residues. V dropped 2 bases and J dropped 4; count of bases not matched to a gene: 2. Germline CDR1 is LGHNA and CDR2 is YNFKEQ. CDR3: CASSQRQGDNEKLFF. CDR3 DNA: TGTGCCAGCAGCCAACGACAGGGGGATAATGAAAAACTGTTTTTT.

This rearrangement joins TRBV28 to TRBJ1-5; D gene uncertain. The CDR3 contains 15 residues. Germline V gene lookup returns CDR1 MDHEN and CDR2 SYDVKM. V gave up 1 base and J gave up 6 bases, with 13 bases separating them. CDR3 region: CASSLFQLRGQPQHF. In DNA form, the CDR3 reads TGTGCCAGCAGTTTATTTCAACTCCGGGGTCAGCCCCAGCATTTT.

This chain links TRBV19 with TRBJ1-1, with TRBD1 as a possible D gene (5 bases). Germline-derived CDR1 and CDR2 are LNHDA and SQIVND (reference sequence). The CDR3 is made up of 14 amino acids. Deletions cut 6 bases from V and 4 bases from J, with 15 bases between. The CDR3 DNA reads TGTGCCAGTAGCCCGGCCTTTAGGGGCACTGAAGCTTTCTTT. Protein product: CASSPAFRGTEAFF.

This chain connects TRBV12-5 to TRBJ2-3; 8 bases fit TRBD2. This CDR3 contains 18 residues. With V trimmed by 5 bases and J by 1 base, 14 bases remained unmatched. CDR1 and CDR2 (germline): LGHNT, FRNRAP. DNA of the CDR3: TGTGCTAGTGGTAAAATCCCAGACGGGGGGGCGGGCACAGATACGCAGTATTTT. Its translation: CASGKIPDGGAGTDTQYF.

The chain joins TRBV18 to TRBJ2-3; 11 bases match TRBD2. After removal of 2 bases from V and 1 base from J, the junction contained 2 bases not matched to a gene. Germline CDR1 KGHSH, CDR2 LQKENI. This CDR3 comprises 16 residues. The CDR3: CASSPKGLAGTDTQYF. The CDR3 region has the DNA TGTGCCAGCTCACCAAAGGGACTAGCGGGCACAGATACGCAGTATTTT.

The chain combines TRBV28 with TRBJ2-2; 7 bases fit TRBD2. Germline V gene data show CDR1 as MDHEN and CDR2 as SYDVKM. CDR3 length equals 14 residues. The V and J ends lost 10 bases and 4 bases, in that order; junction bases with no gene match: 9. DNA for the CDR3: TGTGCCACCCTCGGCGGGGGTAGCACCGGGGAGCTGTTTTTT. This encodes CATLGGGSTGELFF.

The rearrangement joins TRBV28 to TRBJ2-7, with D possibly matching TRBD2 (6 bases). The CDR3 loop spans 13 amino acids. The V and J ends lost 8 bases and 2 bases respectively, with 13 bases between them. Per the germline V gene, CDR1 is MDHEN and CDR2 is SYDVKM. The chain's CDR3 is CASLHSGTYEQYF. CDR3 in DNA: TGTGCCAGCTTACATAGCGGCACCTACGAGCAGTACTTC. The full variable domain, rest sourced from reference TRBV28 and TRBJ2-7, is DVKVTQSSRYLVKRTGEKVFLECVQDMDHENMFWYRQDPGLGLRLIYFSYDVKMKEKGDIPEGYSVSREKKERFSLILESASTNQTSMYLCASLHSGTYEQYFGPGTRLTVT.

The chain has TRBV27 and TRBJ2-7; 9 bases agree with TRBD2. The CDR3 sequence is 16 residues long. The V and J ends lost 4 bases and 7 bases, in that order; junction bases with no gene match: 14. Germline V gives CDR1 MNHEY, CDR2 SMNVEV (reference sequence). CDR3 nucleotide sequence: TGTGCCAGCAGTTCCCCGCTGGCGGGAGGGCGGGGAGAGCAGTACTTC. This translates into CASSSPLAGGRGEQYF.

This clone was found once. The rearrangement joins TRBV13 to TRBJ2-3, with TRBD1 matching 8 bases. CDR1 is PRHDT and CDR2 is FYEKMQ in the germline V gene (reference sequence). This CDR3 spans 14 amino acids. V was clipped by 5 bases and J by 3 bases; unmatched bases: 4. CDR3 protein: CASSTRTGTDTQYF. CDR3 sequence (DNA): TGTGCCAGCAGCACCCGGACAGGGACAGATACGCAGTATTTT.

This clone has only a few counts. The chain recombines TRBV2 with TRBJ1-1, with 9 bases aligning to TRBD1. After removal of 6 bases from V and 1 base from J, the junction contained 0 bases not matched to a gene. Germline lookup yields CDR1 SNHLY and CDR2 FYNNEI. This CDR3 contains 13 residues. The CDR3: CASRGQGNTEAFF. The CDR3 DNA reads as TGTGCCAGCAGGGGACAGGGGAACACTGAAGCTTTCTTT.

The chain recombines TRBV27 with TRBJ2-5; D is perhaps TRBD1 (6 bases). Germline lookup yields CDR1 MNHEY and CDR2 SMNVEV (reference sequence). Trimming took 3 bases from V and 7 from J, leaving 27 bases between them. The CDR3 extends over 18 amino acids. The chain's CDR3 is CASSFEARATGPGGTQYF. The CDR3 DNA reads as TGTGCCAGCAGTTTTGAGGCTCGGGCGACAGGACCCGGAGGGACCCAGTACTTC.

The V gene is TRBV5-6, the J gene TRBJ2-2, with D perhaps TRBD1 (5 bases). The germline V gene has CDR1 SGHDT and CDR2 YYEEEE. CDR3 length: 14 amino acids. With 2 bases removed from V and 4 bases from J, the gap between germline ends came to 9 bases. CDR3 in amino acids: CASSLYQGTGELFF. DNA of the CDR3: TGTGCCAGCAGCTTATATCAGGGCACCGGGGAGCTGTTTTTT.

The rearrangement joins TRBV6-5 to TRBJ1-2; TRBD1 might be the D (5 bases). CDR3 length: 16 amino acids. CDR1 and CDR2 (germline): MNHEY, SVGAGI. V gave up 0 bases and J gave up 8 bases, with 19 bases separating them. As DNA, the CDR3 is TGTGCCAGCAGTTACTCACCGGCAGGGTTGAGTATGGGCTACACCTTC. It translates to CASSYSPAGLSMGYTF.

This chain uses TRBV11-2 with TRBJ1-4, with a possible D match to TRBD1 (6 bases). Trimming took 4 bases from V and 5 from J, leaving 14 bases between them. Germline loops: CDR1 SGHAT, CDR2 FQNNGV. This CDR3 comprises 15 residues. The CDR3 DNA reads TGTGCCAGCAGCTCCCGGGACACTCTAAATGAAAAACTGTTTTTT. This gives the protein CASSSRDTLNEKLFF.